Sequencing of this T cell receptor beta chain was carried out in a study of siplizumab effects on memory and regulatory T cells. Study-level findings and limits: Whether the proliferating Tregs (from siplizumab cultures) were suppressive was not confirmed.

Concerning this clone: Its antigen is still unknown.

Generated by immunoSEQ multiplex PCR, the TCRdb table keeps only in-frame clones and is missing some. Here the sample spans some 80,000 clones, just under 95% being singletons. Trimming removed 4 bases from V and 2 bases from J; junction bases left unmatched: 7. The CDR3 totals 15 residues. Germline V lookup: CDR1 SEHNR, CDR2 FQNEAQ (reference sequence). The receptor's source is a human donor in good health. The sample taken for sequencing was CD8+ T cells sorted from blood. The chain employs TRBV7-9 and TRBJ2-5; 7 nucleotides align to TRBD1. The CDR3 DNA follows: TGTGCCAGCAGCTCCAATCGGGGACAGCAAGAGACCCAGTACTTC. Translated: CASSSNRGQQETQYF.